These 17 T cell receptor beta chains originate from one sample sequenced in a study of vaccination effects on CD4 cells after COVID-19 (dated by TCRdb to between 2021 and 2024). In the ViraFEST assay, PBMC were stimulated with viral peptide pools, and antigen-specific CD4+ T cell clonotypes were then identified by expansion using TCR sequencing. After around ten days of culture, CD4+ T cells were isolated with the EasySep CD4+ T cell isolation kit. To prepare the library, the immunoSEQ multiplex PCR assay was applied. As stored in TCRdb, this immuneACCESS dataset retains in-frame rearrangements with V and J assigned. A fraction of the clones does not appear; measured against another copy, unresolved V genes explain less than half of the discrepancy, and the remainder lacks a known reason. The sample table shows 55,000 to 70,000 clones, and more than 80% are seen once. Clones ranked in the top ten supply more than 2% of the sample.

For these TCRs, the target antigens are not known. The starting material was CD4+ T cells from PBMCs cultured with HCoV-229E spike peptides, obtained before COVID-19 vaccination. Per the publication, the cell subset or site label means: HCoV-229E spike overlapping peptide pool stimulation. The receptors here all came from a human donor who received a COVID-19 vaccine.

The chain employs TRBV7-9 and TRBJ1-4; 8 bases fit TRBD1. Germline CDR1 is SEHNR and CDR2 is FQNEAQ (reference sequence). The CDR3 is 14 residues long. V was clipped by 4 bases and J by 5 bases; unmatched bases: 3. Here the CDR3 reads CASSSTGVNEKLFF. The CDR3 DNA follows: TGTGCCAGCAGCTCGACAGGGGTAAATGAAAAACTGTTTTTT.

The chain links TRBV19 to TRBJ2-6; D gene uncertain. There are 15 residues in the CDR3. CDR1 is LNHDA and CDR2 is SQIVND in the germline V gene (reference sequence). The V end lost 6 bases, the J end lost 4 bases, and 13 bases lay between the germline ends. The CDR3 reads CASSRSSVGANVLTF. Written as DNA, the CDR3 is TGTGCCAGTAGCAGGTCCTCGGTAGGGGCCAACGTCCTGACTTTC.

The gene calls are TRBV12-3 or TRBV12-4 and TRBJ1-3; D is unclear. The CDR3 sequence is 12 residues long. V shed 6 bases and J shed 4 bases, with 7 bases lying between them. The CDR3 reads CASRPGGNTIYF. Written as DNA, the CDR3 is TGTGCCAGCAGGCCGGGAGGAAACACCATATATTTT.

This chain joins TRBV27 and TRBJ1-3; D is undetermined. The CDR3 spans 14 residues. The ends were cut back, 8 bases at V and 0 bases at J, with 11 bases in the middle. Germline V gene sequence: CDR1 MNHEY, CDR2 SMNVEV (reference sequence). DNA for the CDR3: TGTGCCAGCTCCCGGGTTGGCTCTGGAAACACCATATATTTT. Translation gives CASSRVGSGNTIYF.

This clone was observed a single time. The V gene is TRBV6-4, the J gene TRBJ2-2; the match to TRBD1 covers 8 bases. Germline V CDR1 and CDR2: MRHNA, SNTAGT. The J segment lost 0 bases and the V segment lost 0 bases, leaving 12 bases of the junction unmatched. CDR3 size: 20 residues. The CDR3 bases are TGTGCCAGCAGTGACTCGAACGGACAGGGTGACGGGACGAACACCGGGGAGCTGTTTTTT. Its translation is CASSDSNGQGDGTNTGELFF.

This chain connects TRBV11-2 to TRBJ2-3; D possibly corresponds to TRBD2 (5 bases). This CDR3 has 15 residues. Germline assignment: CDR1 SGHAT and CDR2 FQNNGV. V dropped 6 bases and J dropped 4 bases, with 17 bases sitting between them. The CDR3 sequence is CASSMTPTSADTQYF. CDR3 DNA sequence: TGTGCCAGCAGTATGACTCCTACTAGTGCAGATACGCAGTATTTT.

The chain employs TRBV10-2 and TRBJ2-3; 7 bases agree with TRBD2. Germline CDR1 is WSHSY and CDR2 is SAAADI. After removal of 1 base from V and 0 bases from J, the junction contained 4 bases not matched to a gene. CDR3 length: 16 residues. CDR3 nucleotide sequence: TGCGCCAGCAGTGAGTGGGGGGGAAGGAGCACAGATACGCAGTATTTT. Translation: CASSEWGGRSTDTQYF.

The chain employs TRBV5-8 and TRBJ2-1, with 8 bases identical to TRBD2. The trim removed 3 bases at V and 4 bases at J, leaving 18 bases unmatched. Germline loops: CDR1 SGHTS, CDR2 YDEGEE. CDR3 length equals 19 residues. CDR3 DNA: TGTGCCAGCAGCTCGGGTCGGAAGCTGGTAGCGGGAACATACAATGAGCAGTTCTTC. This encodes CASSSGRKLVAGTYNEQFF.

The chain carries TRBV28 and TRBJ2-3, with a tentative D call TRBD2 (7 bases). Trimming took off 8 bases at V and 6 bases at J, with 21 bases between the two ends. The CDR3 covers 15 residues. Germline V gene lookup returns CDR1 MDHEN and CDR2 SYDVKM. CDR3 in DNA: TGTGCCAGCGGATCCCTGGGGGGGGGCCTCGATACGCAGTATTTT. It is translated as CASGSLGGGLDTQYF.

V gene TRBV6-5 combines with J gene TRBJ2-3, with a possible D match to TRBD1 (5 bases). V gave up 6 bases and J gave up 1 base, with 11 bases separating them. The CDR3 runs 14 residues. The germline gives CDR1 MNHEY, CDR2 SVGAGI. The CDR3 bases are TGTGCCAGCAGGTGGGGCAGCCGCACAGATACGCAGTATTTT. Its protein product is CASRWGSRTDTQYF.

The rearrangement uses TRBV4-3 and TRBJ1-2; no clear D. V lost 5 bases to trimming and J lost 8 bases, with 12 bases between them. This CDR3 contains 12 residues. In germline, CDR1 is LGHNA, CDR2 YSLEER. The CDR3 nucleotides read TGCGCCAGCAGCTCTGGTCGGGAGGGCTACACCTTC. Protein sequence: CASSSGREGYTF.

The rearrangement links TRBV6-5 to TRBJ1-6; D remains unclear. The CDR3 extends over 12 amino acids. Germline CDR1 is MNHEY and CDR2 is SVGAGI. Trimming shortened V by 7 bases and J by 6 bases, and 7 bases separated the two germline ends. CDR3 in amino acids: CASTDGNSPLHF. CDR3 DNA sequence: TGTGCCAGCACGGATGGTAATTCACCCCTCCACTTT.

This chain connects TRBV7-8 to TRBJ2-7; a weak D match, TRBD2 (6 bases). The germline V and J ends were trimmed by 5 bases and 2 bases, with 13 bases remaining between them. Germline V gene lookup returns CDR1 SGHVS and CDR2 FQNEAQ. The CDR3 sequence is 14 residues long. The CDR3 DNA is TGTGCCAGCAGCCCTGGGACTTCTCCCTACGAGCAGTACGTC. Translation: CASSPGTSPYEQYV.

For the CDR3, the DNA is TGTGCCAGCAGTCCCAGGGGGGTTGACGGGGAGCTGTTTTTT. Protein product: CASSPRGVDGELFF. The chain has TRBV27 and TRBJ2-2, with D maybe TRBD1 (7 bases). The CDR3 runs to 14 residues. CDR1 and CDR2 from the germline V gene are MNHEY and SMNVEV (reference sequence). Trimming cost V 5 bases and J 7 bases, with 14 bases left between them.

This rearrangement joins TRBV6-1 to TRBJ1-2, with D uncertain. This CDR3 is built from 14 residues. Between the trimmed V and J ends, which lost 2 bases and 3 bases, there was a span of 10 bases. Germline CDR1 is MNHNS and CDR2 is SASEGT. CDR3 amino acids: CASSESGDYYGYTF. The CDR3 nucleotides read TGTGCCAGCAGTGAATCCGGAGATTACTATGGCTACACCTTC.

The chain employs TRBV21-1 and TRBJ2-5; TRBD1 is taken as the D call from the table, unchecked against the DNA. TRBV21-1 is described as a pseudogene. The CDR3 has 16 residues. The CDR3 is CASRNPATGGRKTQYF. The CDR3 bases are TGTGCCAGCAGGAACCCGGCCACAGGGGGCAGGAAGACCCAGTACTTC.

This clone was seen just once. The rearrangement uses TRBV4-1 and TRBJ2-2, with TRBD1 identical over 11 bases. Germline CDR1 reads MGHRA; CDR2 reads YSYEKL. This CDR3 is built from 17 residues. With 0 bases clipped from V and 0 bases from J, the junction kept 0 bases outside the gene matches. Written as DNA, the CDR3 is TGCGCCAGCAGCCAAGAGGGACAGGGGGCGAACACCGGGGAGCTGTTTTTT. Translation gives CASSQEGQGANTGELFF.